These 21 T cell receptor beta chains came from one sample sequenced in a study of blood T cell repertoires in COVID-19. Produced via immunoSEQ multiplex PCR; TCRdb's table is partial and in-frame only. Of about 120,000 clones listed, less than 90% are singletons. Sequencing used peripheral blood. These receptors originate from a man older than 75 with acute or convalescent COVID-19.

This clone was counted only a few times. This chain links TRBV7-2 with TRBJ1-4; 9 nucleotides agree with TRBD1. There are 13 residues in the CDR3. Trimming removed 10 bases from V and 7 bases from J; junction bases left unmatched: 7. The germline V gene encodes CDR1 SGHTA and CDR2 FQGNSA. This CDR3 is CAIDTGGSEKLFF. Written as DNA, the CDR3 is TGTGCCATCGACACAGGGGGCAGTGAAAAACTGTTTTTT.

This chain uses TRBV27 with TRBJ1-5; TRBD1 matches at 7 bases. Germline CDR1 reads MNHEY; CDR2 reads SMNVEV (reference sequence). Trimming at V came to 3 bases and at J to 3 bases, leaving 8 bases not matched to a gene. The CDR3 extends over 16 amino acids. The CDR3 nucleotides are TGTGCCAGCAGTTTCTCTTCCAGGGGGTCCAATCAGCCCCAGCATTTT. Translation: CASSFSSRGSNQPQHF.

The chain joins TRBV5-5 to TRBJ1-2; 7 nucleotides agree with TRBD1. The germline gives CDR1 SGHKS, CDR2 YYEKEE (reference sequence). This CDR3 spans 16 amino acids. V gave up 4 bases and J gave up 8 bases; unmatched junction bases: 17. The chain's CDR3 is CASSPMTGFGLQGYTF. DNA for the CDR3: TGTGCCAGCAGCCCTATGACAGGGTTTGGTCTCCAGGGCTACACCTTC. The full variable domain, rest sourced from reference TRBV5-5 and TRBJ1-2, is DAGVTQSPTHLIKTRGQQVTLRCSPISGHKSVSWYQQVLGQGPQFIFQYYEKEERGRGNFPDRFSARQFPNYSSELNVNALLLGDSALYLCASSPMTGFGLQGYTFGSGTRLTVV.

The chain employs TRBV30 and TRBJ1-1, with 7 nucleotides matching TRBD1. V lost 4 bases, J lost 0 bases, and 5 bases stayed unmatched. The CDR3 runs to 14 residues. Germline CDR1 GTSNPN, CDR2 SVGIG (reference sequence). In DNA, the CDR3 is TGTGCCTGGACCATAGGGGGCTTGAACACTGAAGCTTTCTTT. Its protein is CAWTIGGLNTEAFF.

CDR3 in amino acids: CASRLGTGQEKYF. The CDR3 nucleotides read TGTGCCAGCAGGCTAGGGACAGGCCAAGAAAAGTACTTC. J is TRBJ2-5 and V is TRBV2; 8 positions agree with TRBD1. The V gene's germline CDR1 is SNHLY and CDR2 FYNNEI. The CDR3 spans 13 residues. Unmatched junction bases numbered 12, after V lost 6 bases and J lost 12 bases.

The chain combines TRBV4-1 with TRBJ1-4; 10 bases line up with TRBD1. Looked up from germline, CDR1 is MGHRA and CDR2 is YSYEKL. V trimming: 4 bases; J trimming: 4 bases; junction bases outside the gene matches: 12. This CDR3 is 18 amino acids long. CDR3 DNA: TGCGCCAGCAGCCGGCGTGAGATGGGGACAGGGGATAATGAAAAACTGTTTTTT. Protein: CASSRREMGTGDNEKLFF.

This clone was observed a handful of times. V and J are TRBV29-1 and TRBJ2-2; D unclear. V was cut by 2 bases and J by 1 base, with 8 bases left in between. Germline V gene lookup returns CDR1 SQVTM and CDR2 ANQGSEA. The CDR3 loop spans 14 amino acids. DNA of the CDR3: TGCAGCGTTGAACTACCCCGGAACACCGGGGAGCTGTTTTTT. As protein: CSVELPRNTGELFF.

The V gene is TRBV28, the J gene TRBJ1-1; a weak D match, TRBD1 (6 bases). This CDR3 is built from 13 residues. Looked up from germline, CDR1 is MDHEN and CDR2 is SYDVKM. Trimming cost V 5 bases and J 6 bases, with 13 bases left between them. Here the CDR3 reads CASSDPGDAEAFF. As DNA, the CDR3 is TGTGCCAGCAGTGACCCAGGGGACGCTGAAGCTTTCTTT. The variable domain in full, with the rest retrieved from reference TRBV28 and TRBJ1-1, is DVKVTQSSRYLVKRTGEKVFLECVQDMDHENMFWYRQDPGLGLRLIYFSYDVKMKEKGDIPEGYSVSREKKERFSLILESASTNQTSMYLCASSDPGDAEAFFGQGTRLTVV.

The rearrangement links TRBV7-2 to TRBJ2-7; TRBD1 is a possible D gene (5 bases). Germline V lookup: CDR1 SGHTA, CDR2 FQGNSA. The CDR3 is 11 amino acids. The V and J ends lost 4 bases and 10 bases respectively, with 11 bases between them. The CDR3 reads CASSSGAKQYF. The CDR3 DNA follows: TGTGCCAGCAGCTCTGGGGCGAAACAGTACTTC.

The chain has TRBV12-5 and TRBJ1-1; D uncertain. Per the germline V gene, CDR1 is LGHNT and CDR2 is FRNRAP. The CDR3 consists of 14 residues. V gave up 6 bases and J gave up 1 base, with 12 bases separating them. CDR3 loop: CASGPEIKNTEAFF. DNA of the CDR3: TGTGCTAGTGGACCCGAGATTAAGAACACTGAAGCTTTCTTT. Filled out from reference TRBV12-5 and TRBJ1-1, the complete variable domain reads DARVTQTPRHKVTEMGQEVTMRCQPILGHNTVFWYRQTMMQGLELLAYFRNRAPLDDSGMPKDRFSAEMPDATLATLKIQPSEPRDSAVYFCASGPEIKNTEAFFGQGTRLTVV.

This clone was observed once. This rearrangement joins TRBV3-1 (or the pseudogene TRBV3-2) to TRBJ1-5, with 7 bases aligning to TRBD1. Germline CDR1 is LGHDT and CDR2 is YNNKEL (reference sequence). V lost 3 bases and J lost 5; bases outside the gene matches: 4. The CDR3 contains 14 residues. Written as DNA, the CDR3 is TGTGCCAGCAGCCAGCGACAGGGACATCAGCCCCAGCATTTT. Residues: CASSQRQGHQPQHF.

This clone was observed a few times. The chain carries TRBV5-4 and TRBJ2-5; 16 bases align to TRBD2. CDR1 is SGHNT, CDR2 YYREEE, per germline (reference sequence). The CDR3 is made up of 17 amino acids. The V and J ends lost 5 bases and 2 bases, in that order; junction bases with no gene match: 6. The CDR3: CASSSGTSGGAQETQYF. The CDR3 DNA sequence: TGTGCCAGCAGTTCCGGGACTAGCGGGGGGGCACAAGAGACCCAGTACTTC.

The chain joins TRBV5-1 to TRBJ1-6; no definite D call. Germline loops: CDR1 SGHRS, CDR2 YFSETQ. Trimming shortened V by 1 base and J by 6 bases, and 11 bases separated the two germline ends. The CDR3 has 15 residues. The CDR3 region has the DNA TGCGCCAGCAGCTTGCATGAAGGCGGTAATTCACCCCTCCACTTT. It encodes CASSLHEGGNSPLHF. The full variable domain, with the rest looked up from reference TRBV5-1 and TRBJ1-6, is KAGVTQTPRYLIKTRGQQVTLSCSPISGHRSVSWYQQTPGQGLQFLFEYFSETQRNKGNFPGRFSGRQFSNSRSEMNVSTLELGDSALYLCASSLHEGGNSPLHFGNGTRLTVT.

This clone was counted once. CDR3 nucleotides: TGTGCCAGCAGCCCGGGACTAGCGGGGGCCCTAGCCAAAAACATTCAGTACTTC. Protein: CASSPGLAGALAKNIQYF. The chain joins TRBV5-4 to TRBJ2-4, with 14 bases that match TRBD2. The V and J ends lost 4 bases and 0 bases, in that order; junction bases with no gene match: 6. This CDR3 contains 18 residues. Per the germline V gene, CDR1 is SGHNT and CDR2 is YYREEE (reference sequence).

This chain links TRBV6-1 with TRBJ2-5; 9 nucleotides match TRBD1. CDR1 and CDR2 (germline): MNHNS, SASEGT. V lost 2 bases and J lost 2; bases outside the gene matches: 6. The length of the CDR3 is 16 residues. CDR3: CASSESGTGIQETQYF. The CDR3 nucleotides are TGTGCCAGCAGTGAATCCGGGACAGGGATTCAAGAGACCCAGTACTTC.

The CDR3 loop is CASSYSRRSAGNQPQHF. The CDR3 DNA sequence: TGTGCCAGCAGTTACTCGAGAAGGTCGGCGGGCAATCAGCCCCAGCATTTT. The chain recombines TRBV6-2 or TRBV6-3 with TRBJ1-5, with D unclear. The CDR3 is 17 residues long. Trimming pared 0 bases from V and 2 bases from J, leaving 14 bases between. The germline V gene encodes CDR1 MNHEY and CDR2 SVGEGT.

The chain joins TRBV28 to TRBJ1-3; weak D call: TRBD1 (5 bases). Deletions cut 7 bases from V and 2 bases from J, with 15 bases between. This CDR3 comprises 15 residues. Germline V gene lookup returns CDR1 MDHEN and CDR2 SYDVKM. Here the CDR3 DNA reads TGTGCCAGCACCCGGTGGGGGGTGGCTGGAAACACCATATATTTT. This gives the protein CASTRWGVAGNTIYF.

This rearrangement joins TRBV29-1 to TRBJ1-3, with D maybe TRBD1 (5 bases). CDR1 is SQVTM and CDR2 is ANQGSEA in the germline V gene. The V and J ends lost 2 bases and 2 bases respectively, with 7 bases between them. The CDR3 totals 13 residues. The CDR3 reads CSVETGPGNTIYF. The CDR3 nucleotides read TGCAGCGTTGAAACAGGTCCTGGAAACACCATATATTTT.

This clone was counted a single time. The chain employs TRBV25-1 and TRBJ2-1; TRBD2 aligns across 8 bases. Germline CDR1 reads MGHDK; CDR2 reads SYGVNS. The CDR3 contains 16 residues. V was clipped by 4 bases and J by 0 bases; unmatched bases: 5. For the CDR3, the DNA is TGTGCCAGCAGTGTTCTAGCGGGCAGCTCCTACAATGAGCAGTTCTTC. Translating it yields CASSVLAGSSYNEQFF. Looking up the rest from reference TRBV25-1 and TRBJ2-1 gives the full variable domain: EADIYQTPRYLVIGTGKKITLECSQTMGHDKMYWYQQDPGMELHLIHYSYGVNSTEKGDLSSESTVSRIRTEHFPLTLESARPSHTSQYLCASSVLAGSSYNEQFFGPGTRLTVL.

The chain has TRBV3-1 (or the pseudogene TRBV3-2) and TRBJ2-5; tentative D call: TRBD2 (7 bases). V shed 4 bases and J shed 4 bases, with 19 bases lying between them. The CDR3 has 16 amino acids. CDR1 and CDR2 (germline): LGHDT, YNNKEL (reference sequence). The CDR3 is CASSPMGTGGGETQYF. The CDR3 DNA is TGTGCCAGCAGCCCAATGGGGACGGGGGGCGGAGAGACCCAGTACTTC.

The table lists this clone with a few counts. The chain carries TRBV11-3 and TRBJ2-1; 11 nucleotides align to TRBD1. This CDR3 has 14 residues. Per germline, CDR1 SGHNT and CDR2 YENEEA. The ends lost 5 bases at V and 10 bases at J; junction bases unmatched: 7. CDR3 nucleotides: TGTGCCAGCAGCGACCGGGACAGGGGGGAGGAGCAGTTCTTC. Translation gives CASSDRDRGEEQFF. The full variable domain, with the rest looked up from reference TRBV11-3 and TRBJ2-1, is EAGVVQSPRYKIIEKKQPVAFWCNPISGHNTLYWYLQNLGQGPELLIRYENEEAVDDSQLPKDRFSAERLKGVDSTLKIQPAELGDSAVYLCASSDRDRGEEQFFGPGTRLTVL.